This T cell receptor (beta chain) was captured in a study of T cell clones after liver transplantation. Overall study context: Apart from three HCV-positive recipients, transplants were for non-autoimmune, non-viral reasons.

Study conclusions and caveats: Graft donor-reactive T cells may have migrated into the graft rather than being deleted. In two subjects, few donor cells limited the measurable donor-reactive repertoire.

Only in-frame clones appear in the TCRdb table, and some are missing; sequencing was by immunoSEQ multiplex PCR. The sample carries some 23,000 clones, roughly 69% recorded once. On this clone itself: Its antigen is still unknown.

The germline V gene encodes CDR1 LNHDA and CDR2 SQIVND (reference sequence). V was clipped by 5 bases and J by 5 bases; unmatched bases: 20. This CDR3 region has 18 residues. The TCR comes from a human donor who received a liver transplant. The gene calls are TRBV19 and TRBJ1-2, with TRBD1 identical over 7 bases. The sample in question was CD4+ T cells from blood, obtained before liver transplant. In DNA, the CDR3 is TGTGCCAGTAGTCCTGAGGCCTCGACAGGGAGGAGTGGGTATGGCTACACCTTC. It specifies CASSPEASTGRSGYGYTF.